This passage covers 28 T cell receptor beta chains from one sample sequenced in a study of T cells in Graves' hyperthyroidism and ophthalmopathy. TCR beta CDR3 region amplification was performed from RNA transcripts. The HTBI set primed first-round TCR CDR3 RT-PCR. TCRdb recomputed calls from the multiplex PCR reads with MiXCR, one row per CDR3 protein. The sample yields hundreds of thousands of distinct CDR3 sequences, approximately 15% seen once. Sequenced sample: blood. Receptors were obtained from a woman aged 40-49 years with Graves' ophthalmopathy.

The chain joins TRBV20-1 to TRBJ2-7, with D hard to call. The V gene lost 5 bases and the J gene lost 2 bases, with 7 bases spanning the gap. Germline CDR1 DFQATT, CDR2 SNEGSKA (reference sequence). The CDR3 spans 11 residues. CDR3 loop: CSASDPYEQYF. The CDR3 coding sequence is TGCAGTGCTTCCGACCCCTACGAGCAGTACTTC.

This chain joins TRBV28 and TRBJ2-3; 9 bases are a match to TRBD1. CDR3 length equals 16 residues. V shed 5 bases and J 3 bases; nucleotides not matched to a gene: 9. Germline CDR1 MDHEN, CDR2 SYDVKM. The CDR3 nucleotides are TGTGCCAGCAGTACCGGGACAGGGACCCTTACAGATACGCAGTATTTT. This sequence encodes CASSTGTGTLTDTQYF.

The CDR3 here is CAISESLAGVQETQYF. CDR3 DNA sequence: TGTGCCATCAGTGAGTCGCTAGCGGGGGTACAAGAGACCCAGTACTTC. The chain recombines TRBV10-3 with TRBJ2-5, with 10 bases that match TRBD2. CDR1 ENHRY and CDR2 SYGVKD come from the germline V gene. This CDR3 contains 16 residues. Trimming took 0 bases from V and 2 from J; bases not matched to a gene: 3.

At least ten counts were recorded for this clonotype. The rearrangement joins TRBV2 to TRBJ2-3, with TRBD2 matching over 12 bases. Trimming removed 5 bases from V and 7 bases from J; junction bases left unmatched: 7. This CDR3 has 15 residues. Germline V gene lookup returns CDR1 SNHLY and CDR2 FYNNEI. CDR3 in amino acids: CASSLTSGGTNTQYF. For the CDR3, the DNA is TGTGCCAGCAGTTTGACTAGCGGGGGTACGAATACGCAGTATTTT.

This clonotype came up many times. The rearrangement links TRBV5-6 to TRBJ2-3; D may be TRBD1 (5 bases). CDR3 size: 13 residues. V lost 3 bases to trimming and J lost 6 bases, with 11 bases between them. CDR1 is SGHDT, CDR2 YYEEEE, per germline. The CDR3 loop reads CASSSPAGDTQYF. CDR3 coding DNA: TGTGCCAGCAGCTCCCCGGCAGGGGATACGCAGTATTTT.

The table lists this clonotype with many counts. The V and J genes are TRBV2 and TRBJ2-1; 7 bases are a match to TRBD2. J gave up 6 bases and V 4 bases, and 6 bases lay outside the gene matches. The CDR3 totals 14 residues. CDR1 is SNHLY, CDR2 FYNNEI, per germline. The CDR3: CASSVLAEINEQFF. CDR3 DNA: TGTGCCAGCAGTGTTCTAGCGGAGATCAATGAGCAGTTCTTC. Full variable domain (outside the CDR3, taken from reference TRBV2 and TRBJ2-1): EPEVTQTPSHQVTQMGQEVILRCVPISNHLYFYWYRQILGQKVEFLVSFYNNEISEKSEIFDDQFSVERPDGSNFTLKIRSTKLEDSAMYFCASSVLAEINEQFFGPGTRLTVL.

This clonotype was observed at least ten times. The CDR3 loop reads CASRPDIDNEQFF. The DNA for the CDR3 is TGTGCCAGCAGGCCCGACATCGACAATGAGCAGTTCTTC. The chain links TRBV6-1 to TRBJ2-1; D not certain. V gave up 6 bases and J gave up 5 bases, with 11 bases separating them. Germline V lookup: CDR1 MNHNS, CDR2 SASEGT. The CDR3 length is 13 residues.

A few counts support this clonotype. The chain carries TRBV6-1 and TRBJ1-3; D gene unclear. Per the germline V gene, CDR1 is MNHNS and CDR2 is SASEGT. Deletions cut 2 bases from V and 2 bases from J, with 7 bases between. The CDR3 extends over 14 amino acids. The CDR3 here is CASSERRAGNTIYF. CDR3 sequence (DNA): TGTGCCAGCAGTGAAAGAAGGGCTGGAAACACCATATATTTT.

This clonotype was counted at least ten times. The rearrangement links TRBV5-6 to TRBJ1-2; 11 bases are shared with TRBD1. The CDR3 runs to 16 residues. After removal of 0 bases from V and 7 bases from J, the junction contained 8 bases not matched to a gene. Germline lookup yields CDR1 SGHDT and CDR2 YYEEEE. The chain's CDR3 is CASSLAPVGQGGGYTF. The CDR3 DNA sequence: TGTGCCAGCAGCTTGGCCCCCGTGGGACAGGGGGGTGGCTACACCTTC.

This clonotype came up many times. This sequence joins TRBV11-2 and TRBJ1-1, with TRBD1 identical over 7 bases. CDR1 is SGHAT, CDR2 FQNNGV, per germline. After removal of 0 bases from V and 1 base from J, the junction contained 2 bases not matched to a gene. The CDR3 contains 15 residues. CDR3 DNA: TGTGCCAGCAGCTTAGAGGGGACAGCGAACACTGAAGCTTTCTTT. This gives the protein CASSLEGTANTEAFF.

The chain links TRBV2 to TRBJ2-3; 10 positions agree with TRBD1. Germline V gene sequence: CDR1 SNHLY, CDR2 FYNNEI. The CDR3 has 18 amino acids. V shed 6 bases and J 1 base; nucleotides not matched to a gene: 13. In DNA, the CDR3 is TGTGCCAGCAGCGCTAGATACCCCGGGACAGGGGGCACAGATACGCAGTATTTT. Translation: CASSARYPGTGGTDTQYF.

The CDR3, as DNA: TGTGCCAGCAGCGCGGGGGGCTACGGCGAGCAGTACTTC. Translation gives CASSAGGYGEQYF. The chain recombines TRBV5-5 with TRBJ2-7, with 8 nucleotides matching TRBD2. The CDR3 spans 13 residues. Germline values: CDR1 SGHKS, CDR2 YYEKEE (reference sequence). Trimming at V came to 4 bases and at J to 6 bases, leaving 6 bases not matched to a gene.

This clonotype was recorded at least ten times. The chain uses TRBV3-1 and TRBJ2-1; either TRBD1 or TRBD2 may supply D (5 bases each). There are 17 residues in the CDR3. The V and J ends lost 4 bases and 0 bases respectively, with 16 bases between them. Germline assignment: CDR1 LGHDT and CDR2 YNNKEL (reference sequence). This CDR3 reads CASSPSGLALSYNEQFF. In DNA, the CDR3 is TGTGCCAGCAGCCCATCGGGGCTAGCTCTCTCCTACAATGAGCAGTTCTTC.

This clonotype has more than one count but fewer than ten. This chain connects TRBV4-1 to TRBJ1-6; D gene ambiguous. The CDR3 has 13 residues. The V end was cut by 0 bases, the J end by 8 bases, with 5 bases between. Germline CDR1 and CDR2: MGHRA and YSYEKL. CDR3 in DNA: TGCGCCAGCAGCCAAGAGCCCCATTCACCCCTCCACTTT. As protein: CASSQEPHSPLHF.

The table lists this clonotype with a few counts. The chain recombines TRBV6-1 with TRBJ1-6; D gene unclear. This CDR3 spans 17 amino acids. V was clipped by 6 bases and J by 2 bases, with 17 bases between them. In germline, CDR1 is MNHNS, CDR2 SASEGT. In nucleotides, the CDR3 is TGTGCCAGCAGGATCGCCCCCGTCGGCCCCTATAATTCACCCCTCCACTTT. Residues: CASRIAPVGPYNSPLHF.

This clonotype was detected only a few times. This may come from a read error, since a much larger clone is one base off. The J gene is TRBJ2-3, the V gene TRBV27, with TRBD1 matching 8 bases. This CDR3 comprises 14 residues. The germline CDR1 and CDR2 sequences are MNHEY and SMNVEV (reference sequence). Unmatched junction bases numbered 6, after V lost 8 bases and J lost 2 bases. In nucleotides, the CDR3 is TGTGCCAGCGCCTCGGGACAGGACACAGATACGCAGTATTTT. Translation: CASASGQDTDTQYF.

To note about this clonotype: A much larger clone differs by one base, so this may be a read error. The chain joins TRBV7-9 to TRBJ2-7; tentative D call: TRBD1 (5 bases). The germline V and J ends were trimmed by 2 bases and 2 bases, with 10 bases remaining between them. The CDR3 has 14 residues. Germline values: CDR1 SEHNR, CDR2 FQNEAQ (reference sequence). The CDR3 reads CASSLRTSTYEQYF. CDR3 nucleotides: TGTGCCAGCAGCTTAAGGACATCAACCTACGAGCAGTACTTC. Drawing the rest from reference TRBV7-9 and TRBJ2-7, the complete variable domain is DTGVSQNPRHKITKRGQNVTFRCDPISEHNRLYWYRQTLGQGPEFLTYFQNEAQLEKSRLLSDRFSAERPKGSFSTLEIQRTEQGDSAMYLCASSLRTSTYEQYFGPGTRLTVT.

A few counts support this clonotype. It may be a read error: a sequence one base away is much more abundant. CDR3 DNA: TGCGCCAGCAGCTTGACGGGAGGGCCCCCAGATACGCAGTATTTT. Translated: CASSLTGGPPDTQYF. This chain joins TRBV5-1 and TRBJ2-3; 8 nucleotides line up with TRBD2. V lost 1 base, J lost 4 bases, and 5 bases stayed unmatched. CDR1 is SGHRS, CDR2 YFSETQ, per germline. This CDR3 is built from 15 residues.

The rearrangement joins TRBV29-1 to TRBJ2-2, with 11 bases identical to TRBD2. Germline lookup yields CDR1 SQVTM and CDR2 ANQGSEA. The CDR3 loop spans 17 amino acids. J was trimmed by 5 bases and V by 5 bases; bases with no gene match: 13. The CDR3 reads CSVKWGELAGETGELFF. The CDR3 nucleotides read TGCAGCGTTAAGTGGGGGGAACTAGCGGGGGAAACCGGGGAGCTGTTTTTT.

The genes are TRBV10-3 and TRBJ2-3; D may be TRBD1 or TRBD2 (5 bases each). CDR1 and CDR2 from the germline V gene are ENHRY and SYGVKD. This CDR3 spans 14 amino acids. The germline V and J ends were trimmed by 5 bases and 0 bases, with 9 bases remaining between them. The CDR3 sequence: CAISYGDSTDTQYF. For the CDR3, the DNA is TGTGCCATCAGTTACGGGGACAGCACAGATACGCAGTATTTT.

In this sample, this clonotype turned up many times. The chain combines TRBV4-2 with TRBJ2-3; 10 bases map to TRBD2. Germline lookup yields CDR1 LGHNA and CDR2 YNFKEQ. This CDR3 is 18 amino acids long. The V gene end was trimmed by 0 bases and the J gene end by 5 bases; junction bases not matched to a gene: 11. In DNA form, the CDR3 reads TGTGCCAGCAGCCAAGAATTTAGAGCGGGGGGGCCAAGAGATACGCAGTATTTT. Translated: CASSQEFRAGGPRDTQYF.

Ten or more counts support this clonotype. The rearrangement joins TRBV5-1 to TRBJ1-6; perhaps TRBD1 as D (6 bases). CDR3 length equals 15 residues. Germline V gene lookup returns CDR1 SGHRS and CDR2 YFSETQ. Trimming took off 5 bases at V and 10 bases at J, with 19 bases between the two ends. CDR3 sequence: CASRGVEGVGSPLHF. The CDR3 coding sequence is TGCGCCAGCAGAGGGGTAGAGGGGGTCGGGTCACCCCTCCACTTT.

V gene TRBV24-1 combines with J gene TRBJ2-1, with TRBD2 identical over 9 bases. With V trimmed by 5 bases and J by 5 bases, 15 bases remained unmatched. From germline, CDR1 is KGHDR and CDR2 SFDVKD. This CDR3 has 18 amino acids. In DNA, the CDR3 is TGTGCCACCAGTGGCTATACCGGGACTAGCCCTCAACACAATGAGCAGTTCTTC. Its protein is CATSGYTGTSPQHNEQFF.

The gene calls are TRBV20-1 and TRBJ1-5; no clear D. V was cut by 4 bases and J by 4 bases, with 20 bases left in between. Germline CDR1 and CDR2: DFQATT and SNEGSKA (reference sequence). The CDR3 covers 16 residues. The CDR3 bases are TGCAGTGCTACCCCCCTGACACCAAGTTCTAATCAGCCCCAGCATTTT. This gives the protein CSATPLTPSSNQPQHF.

In its sample, this clonotype was seen many times. This chain connects TRBV12-3 or TRBV12-4 to TRBJ2-5; D ambiguous. This CDR3 has 12 amino acids. V gave up 4 bases and J gave up 3 bases, with 6 bases separating them. This CDR3 reads CASSSLEETQYF. The CDR3 DNA sequence: TGTGCCAGCAGTTCCCTCGAAGAGACCCAGTACTTC.

This clonotype was counted at least ten times. The chain has TRBV2 and TRBJ2-7, with D perhaps being TRBD1 or TRBD2 (5 bases each). The CDR3 covers 13 residues. CDR1 is SNHLY, CDR2 FYNNEI, per germline. V lost 8 bases and J lost 1, with 12 bases in between. The CDR3: CASARGLSYEQYF. CDR3 sequence (DNA): TGTGCCAGCGCCCGGGGCCTATCCTACGAGCAGTACTTC.

V gene TRBV20-1 combines with J gene TRBJ2-3; 9 nucleotides line up with TRBD2. The germline V gene encodes CDR1 DFQATT and CDR2 SNEGSKA (reference sequence). Unmatched junction bases numbered 14, after V lost 5 bases and J lost 5 bases. The CDR3 runs 16 residues. This CDR3 is CSASYQVAGDRDTQYF. CDR3 sequence (DNA): TGCAGTGCTTCCTACCAGGTAGCGGGAGACCGAGATACGCAGTATTTT.

This chain links TRBV20-1 with TRBJ1-5; unclear D gene. Germline V CDR1 and CDR2: DFQATT, SNEGSKA (reference sequence). The CDR3 covers 11 residues. V lost 3 bases to trimming and J lost 9 bases, with 9 bases between them. The CDR3 nucleotides are TGCAGTGCTAGGTTGGGAGGGCCCCAGCATTTT. Translating gives CSARLGGPQHF.